The T cell receptor (beta chain) described here comes from a study of blood T cell repertoires in COVID-19. In the study overall: From the United States, Italy and Spain came samples of acute and convalescent COVID-19.

This clone was found a few times. The CDR3 is 15 amino acids. Germline trimming cut 1 base from V and 2 bases from J; bases unmatched to any gene: 2. Germline lookup yields CDR1 LGHNT and CDR2 FRNRAP. In the original processing: From reference gene primer amplification, estimates of nucleated cell counts were derived. The repertoire was sequenced with immunoSEQ multiplex PCR; TCRdb's copy has only in-frame clones and lacks some. From that table come the V and J calls and clone size; the DNA was used to work out D and trimming. Of 85,000 to 130,000 clones listed, 84% were seen once; the top ten hold 11% to 15%.

The rearrangement uses TRBV12-5 and TRBJ1-3; 7 nucleotides agree with TRBD1. Sequenced material: peripheral blood. The receptor comes from a woman between 55 and 75 years old with acute or convalescent COVID-19. The chain's CDR3 is CASGLGTGAGNTIYF. The DNA for the CDR3 is TGTGCTAGTGGTTTGGGAACAGGGGCTGGAAACACCATATATTTT.